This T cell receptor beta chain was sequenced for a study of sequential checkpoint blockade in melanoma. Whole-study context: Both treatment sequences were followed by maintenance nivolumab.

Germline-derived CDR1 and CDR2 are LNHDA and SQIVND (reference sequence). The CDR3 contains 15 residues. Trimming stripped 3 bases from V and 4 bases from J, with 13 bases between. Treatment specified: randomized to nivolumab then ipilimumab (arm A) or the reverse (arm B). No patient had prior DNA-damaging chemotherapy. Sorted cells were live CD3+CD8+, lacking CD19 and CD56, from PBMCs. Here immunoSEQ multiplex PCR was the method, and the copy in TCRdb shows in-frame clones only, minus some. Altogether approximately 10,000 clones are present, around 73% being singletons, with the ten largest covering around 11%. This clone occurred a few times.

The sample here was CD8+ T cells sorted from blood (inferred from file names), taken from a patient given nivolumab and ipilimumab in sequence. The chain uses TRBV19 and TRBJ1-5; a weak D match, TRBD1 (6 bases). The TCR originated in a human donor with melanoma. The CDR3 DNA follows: TGTGCCAGTAGTATCGCCAGGGGAGGGAATCAGCCCCAGCATTTT. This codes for CASSIARGGNQPQHF.